This T cell receptor (beta chain) stems from a study of cytomegalovirus exposure and HLA in healthy donors. Unmatched junction bases numbered 9, after V lost 4 bases and J lost 6 bases. The germline gives CDR1 LGHNA, CDR2 YSLEER. The CDR3 extends over 16 amino acids. PCR employed 60 Vbeta and 13 Jbeta primers. Here immunoSEQ multiplex PCR was the method, and the copy in TCRdb shows in-frame clones only, minus some. The sample includes roughly 190,000 clones, 79% of them seen just once. The J gene is TRBJ2-3, the V gene TRBV4-3; 11 bases map to TRBD2. The sequenced sample was PBMCs. The sequence came from a woman aged 50 to 65 in good health and CMV-seronegative. DNA for the CDR3: TGCGCCAGCAGCCCCCTATCTAGCGGGGGGCCCGATACGCAGTATTTT. This translates into CASSPLSSGGPDTQYF.